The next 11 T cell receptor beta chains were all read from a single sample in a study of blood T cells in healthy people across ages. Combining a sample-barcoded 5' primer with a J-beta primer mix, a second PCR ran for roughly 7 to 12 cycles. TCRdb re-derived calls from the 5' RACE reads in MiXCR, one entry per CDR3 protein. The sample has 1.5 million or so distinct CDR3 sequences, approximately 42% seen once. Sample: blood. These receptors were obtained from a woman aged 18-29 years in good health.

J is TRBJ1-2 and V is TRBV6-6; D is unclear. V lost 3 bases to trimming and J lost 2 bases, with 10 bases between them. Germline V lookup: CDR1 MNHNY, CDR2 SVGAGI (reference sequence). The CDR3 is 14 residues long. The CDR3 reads CASSYGARNYGYTF. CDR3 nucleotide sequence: TGTGCCAGCAGTTATGGAGCCCGGAACTATGGCTACACCTTC.

This chain's CDR3 is CAGRKGRGSGSYEQYF. The DNA for the CDR3 is TGTGCCGGAAGGAAGGGCAGGGGAAGTGGCTCCTACGAGCAGTACTTC. This sequence joins TRBV28 and TRBJ2-7, with D maybe TRBD1 (6 bases). The V end lost 11 bases, the J end lost 0 bases, and 23 bases lay between the germline ends. There are 16 residues in the CDR3. Germline lookup yields CDR1 MDHEN and CDR2 SYDVKM.

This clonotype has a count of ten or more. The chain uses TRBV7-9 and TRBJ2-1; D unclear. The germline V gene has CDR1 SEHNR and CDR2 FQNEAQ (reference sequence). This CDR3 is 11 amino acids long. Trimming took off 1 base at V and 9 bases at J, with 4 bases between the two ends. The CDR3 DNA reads TGTGCCAGCAGCTTAGTCGCTGAGCAGTTCTTC. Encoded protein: CASSLVAEQFF.

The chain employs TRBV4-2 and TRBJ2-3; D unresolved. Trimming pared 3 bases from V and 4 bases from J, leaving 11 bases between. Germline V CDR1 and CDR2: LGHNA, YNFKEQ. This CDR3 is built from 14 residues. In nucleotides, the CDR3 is TGTGCCAGCAGCCAGGACCTTGCCTCAGATACGCAGTATTTT. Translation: CASSQDLASDTQYF.

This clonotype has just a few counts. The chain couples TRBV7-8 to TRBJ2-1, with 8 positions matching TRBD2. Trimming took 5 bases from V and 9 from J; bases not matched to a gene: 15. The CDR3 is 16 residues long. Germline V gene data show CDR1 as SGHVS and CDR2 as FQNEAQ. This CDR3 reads CASSRSGGHNIGEQFF. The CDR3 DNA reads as TGTGCCAGCAGCCGGAGCGGGGGCCACAACATAGGTGAGCAGTTCTTC.

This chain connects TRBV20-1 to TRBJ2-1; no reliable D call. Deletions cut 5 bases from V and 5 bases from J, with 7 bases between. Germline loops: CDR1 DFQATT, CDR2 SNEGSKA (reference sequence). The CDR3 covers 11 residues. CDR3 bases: TGCAGTGCTCCCGAGGACAATGAGCAGTTCTTC. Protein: CSAPEDNEQFF.

The CDR3 here is CSVDKAGSADEQYF. The CDR3 DNA follows: TGCAGCGTTGATAAGGCGGGCTCAGCCGACGAGCAGTACTTC. V is TRBV29-1 and J is TRBJ2-7; D is perhaps TRBD2 (5 bases). Trimming cost V 3 bases and J 5 bases, with 17 bases left between them. The germline gives CDR1 SQVTM, CDR2 ANQGSEA. CDR3 length equals 14 residues.

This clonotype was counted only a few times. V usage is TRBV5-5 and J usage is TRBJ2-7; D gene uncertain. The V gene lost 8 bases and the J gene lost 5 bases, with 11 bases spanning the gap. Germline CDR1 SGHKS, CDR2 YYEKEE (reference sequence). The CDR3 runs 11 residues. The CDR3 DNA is TGTGCCAGTTTCTTCCGGAACGAGCAGTACTTC. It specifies CASFFRNEQYF.

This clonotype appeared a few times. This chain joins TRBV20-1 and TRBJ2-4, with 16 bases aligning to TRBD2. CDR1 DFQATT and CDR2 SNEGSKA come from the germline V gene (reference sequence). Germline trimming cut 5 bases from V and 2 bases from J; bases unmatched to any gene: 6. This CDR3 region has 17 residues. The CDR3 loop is CSAGTSGGGLTKNIQYF. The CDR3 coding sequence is TGCAGTGCTGGGACTAGCGGGGGGGGTCTAACCAAAAACATTCAGTACTTC.

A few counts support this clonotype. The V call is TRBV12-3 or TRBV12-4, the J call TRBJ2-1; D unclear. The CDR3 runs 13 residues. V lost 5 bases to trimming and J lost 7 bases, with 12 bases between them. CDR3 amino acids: CASSAGRYNEQFF. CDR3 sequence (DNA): TGTGCCAGCAGTGCAGGACGGTATAATGAGCAGTTCTTC.

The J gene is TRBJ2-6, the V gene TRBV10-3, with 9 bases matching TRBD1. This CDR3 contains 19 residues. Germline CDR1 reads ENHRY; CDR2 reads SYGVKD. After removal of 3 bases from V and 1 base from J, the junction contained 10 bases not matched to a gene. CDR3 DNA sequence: TGTGCCATCAGTGAAAGATCGGGACAGGGTTTGTCTGGGGCCAACGTCCTGACTTTC. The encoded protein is CAISERSGQGLSGANVLTF.